Each of the 27 T cell receptor beta chains below was sequenced from the same sample in a study of a mutant IDH1 vaccine in newly diagnosed glioma. Time point given: week 11, during vaccination. Vaccination used 300 ug of mutant IDH1 20-mer peptide per dose, with topical imiquimod. Clones were read by immunoSEQ multiplex PCR, and TCRdb kept only the in-frame ones, dropping some. The repertoire consists of about 52,000 clones, with 91% occurring once and the leading ten covering 2.4%. These receptors' antigens are unknown. Sequencing was performed on PBMCs, taken from a glioma patient whose treatment included an IDH1 peptide vaccine. The receptors were sampled from a man aged 50 to 59 with glioma.

The rearrangement uses TRBV5-1 and TRBJ2-7, with D unresolved. Trimming pared 0 bases from V and 3 bases from J, leaving 7 bases between. The CDR3 is 13 residues long. The germline gives CDR1 SGHRS, CDR2 YFSETQ. CDR3 nucleotides: TGCGCCAGCAGCTTGGGCTCAAACTACGAGCAGTACTTC. It encodes CASSLGSNYEQYF. Together with reference TRBV5-1 and TRBJ2-7, the CDR3 gives the full variable domain: KAGVTQTPRYLIKTRGQQVTLSCSPISGHRSVSWYQQTPGQGLQFLFEYFSETQRNKGNFPGRFSGRQFSNSRSEMNVSTLELGDSALYLCASSLGSNYEQYFGPGTRLTVT.

This rearrangement joins TRBV28 to TRBJ1-1, with D possibly TRBD1 on 6 matching bases. With 1 base removed from V and 7 bases from J, the gap between germline ends came to 7 bases. The CDR3 totals 12 residues. The germline V gene encodes CDR1 MDHEN and CDR2 SYDVKM. As DNA, the CDR3 is TGTGCCAGCAGTTTATCGGACAGTGAAGCTTTCTTT. Protein product: CASSLSDSEAFF.

The rearrangement links TRBV28 to TRBJ1-5, with 7 bases fitting TRBD1. From germline, CDR1 is MDHEN and CDR2 SYDVKM. The CDR3 consists of 16 residues. Trimming took 5 bases from V and 4 from J; bases not matched to a gene: 11. CDR3 DNA: TGTGCCAGCAGTCCCTCGGGCCGGGACAGTAATCAGCCCCAGCATTTT. Protein sequence: CASSPSGRDSNQPQHF.

A few counts support this clone. V is TRBV9 and J is TRBJ1-3; D uncertain. Germline V gene sequence: CDR1 SGDLS, CDR2 YYNGEE. Trimming cost V 0 bases and J 4 bases, with 14 bases left between them. The CDR3 has 16 residues. CDR3 loop: CASSVGWGRRGNTIYF. CDR3 nucleotide sequence: TGTGCCAGCAGCGTAGGGTGGGGTCGCCGCGGAAACACCATATATTTT.

The V and J genes are TRBV5-1 and TRBJ2-1, with no clear D. Germline V gives CDR1 SGHRS, CDR2 YFSETQ. The CDR3 is 13 amino acids. Trimming pared 0 bases from V and 6 bases from J, leaving 7 bases between. The CDR3 nucleotides read TGCGCCAGCAGCTTGGTTCAGCTCAATGAGCAGTTCTTC. Translated: CASSLVQLNEQFF.

V is TRBV9 and J is TRBJ2-1, with 8 positions matching TRBD2. The CDR3 consists of 16 residues. Germline-derived CDR1 and CDR2 are SGDLS and YYNGEE. With 0 bases clipped from V and 4 bases from J, the junction kept 6 bases outside the gene matches. Written as DNA, the CDR3 is TGTGCCAGCAGCGTAGAAAGCGGGAGTTTTTACAATGAGCAGTTCTTC. Amino acid sequence: CASSVESGSFYNEQFF.

This chain connects TRBV4-3 to TRBJ2-7, with a possible D match to TRBD1 (5 bases). This CDR3 comprises 15 residues. Germline CDR1 and CDR2: LGHNA and YSLEER. V was shortened by 0 bases and J by 5 bases, with 14 bases between the two germline ends. The CDR3 here is CASSQDWQGPNEQYF. As DNA, the CDR3 is TGCGCCAGCAGCCAAGATTGGCAGGGTCCCAACGAGCAGTACTTC.

The gene calls are TRBV15 and TRBJ2-3; 11 bases align to TRBD1. This CDR3 is 16 amino acids long. Germline CDR1 LNHNV, CDR2 YYDKDF (reference sequence). Unmatched junction bases numbered 3, after V lost 0 bases and J lost 4 bases. CDR3 sequence (DNA): TGTGCCACCAGCAGAGATCGGGACAGGGGGTCAGATACGCAGTATTTT. It encodes CATSRDRDRGSDTQYF.

The rearrangement links TRBV6-5 to TRBJ1-1; maybe TRBD1 (6 bases). Per the germline V gene, CDR1 is MNHEY and CDR2 is SVGAGI. The CDR3 loop spans 14 amino acids. V lost 6 bases and J lost 2, with 13 bases in between. CDR3 sequence: CASRFETGNTEAFF. CDR3 in DNA: TGTGCCAGCAGATTCGAGACAGGAAACACTGAAGCTTTCTTT.

V usage is TRBV10-3 and J usage is TRBJ2-4; tentative D call: TRBD2 (6 bases). Germline CDR1 ENHRY, CDR2 SYGVKD. V lost 11 bases, J lost 0 bases, and 20 bases lay in between. The CDR3 has 16 residues. CDR3 sequence: CAPILRTNLAKNIQYF. The CDR3 nucleotides read TGTGCCCCCATCCTCCGGACTAACCTAGCCAAAAACATTCAGTACTTC.

The chain recombines TRBV30 with TRBJ2-7; 8 bases map to TRBD1. The V gene end was trimmed by 3 bases and the J gene end by 6 bases; junction bases not matched to a gene: 4. From germline, CDR1 is GTSNPN and CDR2 SVGIG (reference sequence). This CDR3 spans 12 amino acids. The CDR3, as DNA: TGTGCCTGGAGCGGACAGGGCTCCGAGCAGTACTTC. It translates to CAWSGQGSEQYF.

This chain uses TRBV5-4 with TRBJ1-2, with D possibly matching TRBD1 (6 bases). CDR1 SGHNT and CDR2 YYREEE come from the germline V gene (reference sequence). Trimming cost V 0 bases and J 10 bases, with 13 bases left between them. The CDR3 contains 13 residues. The CDR3 sequence: CASSLVVGGLYTF. The CDR3 DNA sequence: TGTGCCAGCAGCTTGGTGGTAGGGGGGCTCTACACCTTC.

This chain links TRBV18 with TRBJ2-5, with D uncertain. CDR1 is KGHSH and CDR2 is LQKENI in the germline V gene. This CDR3 is built from 16 residues. Trimming pared 3 bases from V and 2 bases from J, leaving 16 bases between. CDR3 sequence (DNA): TGTGCCAGCTCACCTCAGACGTCCAGCAGGCAAGAGACCCAGTACTTC. It encodes CASSPQTSSRQETQYF.

The chain carries TRBV18 and TRBJ2-7; 8 nucleotides match TRBD1. V lost 3 bases and J lost 3; bases outside the gene matches: 10. CDR3 length: 16 residues. Germline CDR1 is KGHSH and CDR2 is LQKENI. The CDR3 DNA sequence: TGTGCCAGCTCACCGATCCGACCACAGGGGGTCTACGAGCAGTACTTC. Amino acids: CASSPIRPQGVYEQYF.

The chain joins TRBV15 to TRBJ1-2; TRBD1 matches 8 bases. CDR1 is LNHNV, CDR2 YYDKDF, per germline (reference sequence). CDR3 size: 14 residues. V trimming: 4 bases; J trimming: 8 bases; junction bases outside the gene matches: 9. The CDR3 DNA is TGTGCCACCAGCATAAGGACAGGGACGCCCGGCTACACCTTC. Translating gives CATSIRTGTPGYTF.

This chain links TRBV14 with TRBJ2-1, with 10 positions matching TRBD2. The V gene's germline CDR1 is SGHDN and CDR2 FVKESK. V lost 0 bases to trimming and J lost 12 bases; unmatched junction nucleotides: 11. There are 16 residues in the CDR3. The CDR3 reads CASSQDRLAGALGQFF. For the CDR3, the DNA is TGTGCCAGCAGCCAAGATCGCCTAGCGGGGGCCCTTGGGCAGTTCTTC.

The gene calls are TRBV7-9 and TRBJ2-7; TRBD2 matches at 9 bases. V lost 5 bases, J lost 0 bases, and 5 bases stayed unmatched. The germline gives CDR1 SEHNR, CDR2 FQNEAQ (reference sequence). The CDR3 is made up of 15 amino acids. CDR3 residues: CASSPSGVSSYEQYF. In nucleotides, the CDR3 is TGTGCCAGCAGCCCTAGCGGGGTGAGCTCCTACGAGCAGTACTTC.

The rearrangement joins TRBV11-2 to TRBJ2-5, with unresolved D. Germline V gives CDR1 SGHAT, CDR2 FQNNGV. Trimming removed 1 base from V and 5 bases from J, with 2 bases in between. CDR3 size: 11 residues. Written as DNA, the CDR3 is TGTGCCAGCAGCTTAGTCGAGACCCAGTACTTC. It is translated as CASSLVETQYF.

V gene TRBV7-9 combines with J gene TRBJ1-5; TRBD1 might be the D (5 bases). In germline, CDR1 is SEHNR, CDR2 FQNEAQ (reference sequence). V was pared by 8 bases and J by 5 bases, with 19 bases between. The CDR3 spans 15 residues. The CDR3 protein is CASQAFLAGDQPQHF. Here the CDR3 DNA reads TGTGCCAGCCAGGCCTTTTTGGCGGGGGATCAGCCCCAGCATTTT. Full variable domain (outside the CDR3, taken from reference TRBV7-9 and TRBJ1-5): DTGVSQNPRHKITKRGQNVTFRCDPISEHNRLYWYRQTLGQGPEFLTYFQNEAQLEKSRLLSDRFSAERPKGSFSTLEIQRTEQGDSAMYLCASQAFLAGDQPQHFGDGTRLSIL.

CDR3: CASRARHPEDEQFF. CDR3 nucleotides: TGTGCCAGCAGAGCGAGACACCCAGAGGATGAGCAGTTCTTC. The chain recombines TRBV7-9 with TRBJ2-1; D uncertain. CDR1 and CDR2 (germline): SEHNR, FQNEAQ (reference sequence). V dropped 6 bases and J dropped 8 bases, with 17 bases sitting between them. There are 14 residues in the CDR3.

The chain joins TRBV29-1 to TRBJ2-1; TRBD2 agrees at 7 bases. Trimming cost V 6 bases and J 12 bases; bases outside gene matches: 11. Germline V gene sequence: CDR1 SQVTM, CDR2 ANQGSEA. CDR3 size: 12 residues. CDR3 bases: TGCAGCGTGGTCGGGGGGATGGTAGGGCAGTTCTTC. As protein: CSVVGGMVGQFF.

The rearrangement uses TRBV15 and TRBJ2-7; D may match TRBD1 or TRBD2 (5 bases each). Trimming took 0 bases from V and 0 from J, leaving 9 bases between them. Germline V gene data show CDR1 as LNHNV and CDR2 as YYDKDF (reference sequence). This CDR3 is 15 amino acids long. The CDR3 nucleotides are TGTGCCACCAGCAGAGACGGGACCAACTCCTACGAGCAGTACTTC. This sequence encodes CATSRDGTNSYEQYF.

The chain couples TRBV6-4 to TRBJ2-2; D is perhaps TRBD1 (6 bases). The CDR3 loop spans 15 amino acids. V was pared by 5 bases and J by 2 bases, with 12 bases between. Germline V gives CDR1 MRHNA, CDR2 SNTAGT. This chain's CDR3 is CASSPDRLNTGELFF. The CDR3 coding sequence is TGTGCCAGCAGTCCCGACAGGCTCAACACCGGGGAGCTGTTTTTT.

The chain employs TRBV9 and TRBJ2-3, with 9 bases fitting TRBD2. The V gene's germline CDR1 is SGDLS and CDR2 YYNGEE. The J segment lost 0 bases and the V segment lost 0 bases, leaving 8 bases of the junction unmatched. CDR3 length equals 18 residues. The CDR3 reads CASSVVGSGGPSTDTQYF. The CDR3 DNA reads TGTGCCAGCAGCGTAGTTGGTAGCGGGGGACCTAGCACAGATACGCAGTATTTT.

The V and J genes are TRBV30 and TRBJ1-1; D is undetermined. Germline V gene lookup returns CDR1 GTSNPN and CDR2 SVGIG (reference sequence). This CDR3 region has 10 residues. The V and J ends lost 4 bases and 11 bases respectively, with 11 bases between them. CDR3 residues: CAWKREPAFF. The CDR3 DNA follows: TGTGCCTGGAAACGGGAACCCGCTTTCTTT.

In regard to this clone: One end of the junction is discordant with germline, which a read error may explain. The rearrangement links TRBV6-1 to TRBJ2-7; 8 nucleotides align to TRBD2. Germline lookup yields CDR1 MNHNS and CDR2 SASEGT. This CDR3 region has 15 residues. In nucleotides, the CDR3 is TGTACCAGCAGTGAATGGCGGGAGGTCTCCTACGAGCAGTACTTC. Translated: CTSSEWREVSYEQYF.

The chain uses TRBV5-6 and TRBJ1-4; the D is unclear. Germline-derived CDR1 and CDR2 are SGHDT and YYEEEE. V shed 1 base and J shed 2 bases, with 9 bases lying between them. The CDR3 has 15 residues. Here the CDR3 reads CASSLLGRTNEKLFF. The CDR3 nucleotides read TGTGCCAGCAGCTTGCTGGGCAGGACTAATGAAAAACTGTTTTTT. Supplemented by reference TRBV5-6 and TRBJ1-4, the full variable domain reads DAGVTQSPTHLIKTRGQQVTLRCSPKSGHDTVSWYQQALGQGPQFIFQYYEEEERQRGNFPDRFSGHQFPNYSSELNVNALLLGDSALYLCASSLLGRTNEKLFFGSGTQLSVL.